This TCR beta chain appears in the sequencing data of a study of regulatory T cells in long-lasting Graves disease. Study findings and constraints: Persistent disease preferred TRBV28, TRBJ1-2 and TRBJ2-5; new disease, TRBV20-1 and TRBJ2-1. In persistent patients, shared public clonotypes (over 2,500) outnumbered those in new patients (about 890).

Germline CDR1 and CDR2: PRHDT and FYEKMQ (reference sequence). The V gene end was trimmed by 4 bases and the J gene end by 6 bases; junction bases not matched to a gene: 9. The CDR3 is made up of 15 amino acids. CDR3-region Arm-PCR and iRepertoire HTBI primers produced the TCR beta libraries. Each CDR3 protein is one row after TCRdb ran MiXCR on the multiplex PCR reads. The table has around 300,000 distinct CDR3 sequences, 20% to 25% seen once. With regard to this clonotype: Its antigen is still unknown.

Regarding time point: persistent/refractory GD, antithyroid drugs over 5 years with positive TRAb. TCR sequences were obtained from RNA taken from PBMCs. The gene calls are TRBV13 and TRBJ2-1, with 7 bases that match TRBD1. This sequence was found in a female donor with Graves disease. The sequencing used peripheral blood mononuclear cells (PBMCs), collected when the disease was refractory, from a patient treated with antithyroid drugs. As DNA, the CDR3 is TGTGCCAGCAGCTCCTTTGACAGGGAGAGCAATGAGCAGTTCTTC. It translates to CASSSFDRESNEQFF.